One sample yielded the 23 T cell receptor beta chains listed below, sequenced in a study of blood T cell repertoires in COVID-19. Produced via immunoSEQ multiplex PCR; TCRdb's table is partial and in-frame only. The sample yields approximately 230,000 clones, approximately 79% seen once. The sample consisted of peripheral blood. These receptors originate from a woman in her thirties or forties with active or convalescent COVID-19.

The genes are TRBV5-1 and TRBJ1-5; unclear D gene. Per the germline V gene, CDR1 is SGHRS and CDR2 is YFSETQ. The CDR3 loop spans 14 amino acids. V gave up 0 bases and J gave up 5 bases, with 9 bases separating them. The CDR3 sequence is CASSLALGDQPQHF. For the CDR3, the DNA is TGCGCCAGCAGCTTGGCCTTGGGAGATCAGCCCCAGCATTTT.

The chain joins TRBV19 to TRBJ2-6; tentative D call: TRBD2 (6 bases). The CDR3 runs to 18 residues. V was trimmed by 5 bases and J by 0 bases, leaving 17 bases between them. CDR1 LNHDA and CDR2 SQIVND come from the germline V gene (reference sequence). CDR3 coding DNA: TGTGCCAGTAGTCCGGAAAGGGGAGGTGGCTCTGGGGCCAACGTCCTGACTTTC. Translated, it gives CASSPERGGGSGANVLTF.

V usage is TRBV9 and J usage is TRBJ1-5; no firm D call. CDR1 and CDR2 (germline): SGDLS, YYNGEE. V was clipped by 9 bases and J by 3 bases, with 16 bases between them. The CDR3 runs to 14 residues. The CDR3, as DNA: TGTGCCACCCCAGGAGGGAGTTACAATCAGCCCCAGCATTTT. Translating it yields CATPGGSYNQPQHF.

This clone was seen a handful of times. This chain connects TRBV7-8 to TRBJ1-6; no definite D call. The germline V and J ends were trimmed by 4 bases and 6 bases, with 16 bases remaining between them. Germline CDR1 reads SGHVS; CDR2 reads FQNEAQ. The CDR3 loop spans 16 amino acids. This chain's CDR3 is CASSSPGRQTNSPLHF. The CDR3, as DNA: TGTGCCAGCAGCTCACCTGGGAGGCAGACTAATTCACCCCTCCACTTT.

The chain links TRBV28 to TRBJ1-2; D remains unclear. Trimming took off 4 bases at V and 4 bases at J, with 13 bases between the two ends. Germline lookup yields CDR1 MDHEN and CDR2 SYDVKM. The CDR3 has 14 amino acids. For the CDR3, the DNA is TGTGCCAGCAGTTCGGGGTTCGACGGCTATGGCTACACCTTC. It codes for CASSSGFDGYGYTF.

The gene calls are TRBV29-1 and TRBJ1-2; 10 bases align to TRBD1. The length of the CDR3 is 15 residues. V lost 6 bases, J lost 4 bases, and 11 bases stayed unmatched. Looked up from germline, CDR1 is SQVTM and CDR2 is ANQGSEA. The DNA of the CDR3 is TGCAGCGTGACCGGGACAGGGGAGTCGGCCTATGGCTACACCTTC. Protein sequence: CSVTGTGESAYGYTF.

V usage is TRBV13 and J usage is TRBJ2-3; D not certain. The CDR3 has 13 residues. Germline V lookup: CDR1 PRHDT, CDR2 FYEKMQ (reference sequence). Trimming stripped 6 bases from V and 4 bases from J, with 11 bases between. In DNA, the CDR3 is TGTGCCAGCAGTCCCCTCTACTCAGATACGCAGTATTTT. Translating gives CASSPLYSDTQYF.

Remarks on this clone: The same CDR3 is also encoded by other DNA sequences in this sample. The chain joins TRBV5-5 to TRBJ2-7; 12 bases match TRBD1. This CDR3 is built from 15 residues. Germline V gene data show CDR1 as SGHKS and CDR2 as YYEKEE (reference sequence). The J segment lost 6 bases and the V segment lost 4 bases, leaving 8 bases of the junction unmatched. The CDR3: CASSPSGTGGGEQYV. The CDR3 DNA reads as TGTGCCAGCAGCCCCTCAGGGACAGGGGGCGGCGAGCAGTACGTC.

A single count supports this clone. The CDR3 loop reads CASSLVGGQGDEAFF. CDR3 in DNA: TGTGCCAGCAGCTTGGTTGGTGGACAGGGGGATGAAGCTTTCTTT. The chain employs TRBV5-5 and TRBJ1-1; 10 nucleotides agree with TRBD1. The length of the CDR3 is 15 residues. V shed 0 bases, J shed 7 bases, and the junction held 6 bases outside the gene matches. Germline CDR1 SGHKS, CDR2 YYEKEE (reference sequence).

The rearrangement links TRBV29-1 to TRBJ1-1; tentatively, D is TRBD1 (6 bases). Germline V gene sequence: CDR1 SQVTM, CDR2 ANQGSEA. The CDR3 runs 13 residues. Deletions cut 4 bases from V and 1 base from J, with 10 bases between. The CDR3 nucleotides are TGCAGCGTTGCCCTGGGACAGAACACTGAAGCTTTCTTT. Protein: CSVALGQNTEAFF.

The genes are TRBV3-1 (or the pseudogene TRBV3-2) and TRBJ1-3; tentatively, D is TRBD1 (5 bases). V was trimmed by 3 bases and J by 2 bases, leaving 11 bases between them. CDR1 is LGHDT and CDR2 is YNNKEL in the germline V gene (reference sequence). This CDR3 contains 15 residues. The CDR3 DNA reads as TGTGCCAGCAGCCACTTGCGGGGGGCTGGAAACACCATATATTTT. It codes for CASSHLRGAGNTIYF.

The rearrangement uses TRBV9 and TRBJ1-6, with D perhaps TRBD1 (6 bases). Germline CDR1 and CDR2: SGDLS and YYNGEE. This CDR3 spans 18 amino acids. Trimming took off 6 bases at V and 3 bases at J, with 22 bases between the two ends. The CDR3 loop is CASIEQGLCISYNSPLHF. Here the CDR3 DNA reads TGTGCCAGCATCGAGCAGGGGCTTTGTATAAGCTATAATTCACCCCTCCACTTT.

The chain uses TRBV6-5 and TRBJ1-2; TRBD1 is a possible D gene (5 bases). The V gene lost 7 bases and the J gene lost 3 bases, with 15 bases spanning the gap. CDR3 length: 14 residues. Germline values: CDR1 MNHEY, CDR2 SVGAGI. CDR3 protein: CASKKAGMDYGYTF. The CDR3, as DNA: TGTGCCAGCAAAAAGGCAGGGATGGACTATGGCTACACCTTC.

This chain connects TRBV24-1 to TRBJ1-6; 8 bases line up with TRBD1. Trimming at V came to 4 bases and at J to 10 bases, leaving 11 bases not matched to a gene. The CDR3 loop spans 16 amino acids. Germline CDR1 is KGHDR and CDR2 is SFDVKD. CDR3 sequence: CATSDPDRGKRSPLHF. Here the CDR3 DNA reads TGTGCCACCAGTGACCCTGACAGGGGTAAGCGATCACCCCTCCACTTT.

This clone was detected only once. V and J are TRBV6-5 and TRBJ1-2; possibly TRBD1 for D (6 bases). The CDR3 extends over 14 amino acids. Per the germline V gene, CDR1 is MNHEY and CDR2 is SVGAGI. V lost 6 bases and J 0 bases, leaving 11 bases between the germline ends. CDR3 amino acids: CASRAGQSNYGYTF. For the CDR3, the DNA is TGTGCCAGCAGAGCCGGACAGTCTAACTATGGCTACACCTTC.

This chain uses TRBV5-1 with TRBJ2-3; no reliable D call. Germline CDR1 SGHRS, CDR2 YFSETQ. V lost 0 bases and J lost 4, with 6 bases in between. CDR3 length: 13 residues. The DNA of the CDR3 is TGCGCCAGCAGCTTGGACCGGGCAGATACGCAGTATTTT. It encodes CASSLDRADTQYF.

The chain employs TRBV12-3 or TRBV12-4 and TRBJ1-1; D not resolved. This CDR3 has 12 amino acids. The V and J ends lost 5 bases and 5 bases respectively, with 9 bases between them. In DNA form, the CDR3 reads TGTGCCAGCAGTCCAGCTAGAACTGAAGCTTTCTTT. The encoded protein is CASSPARTEAFF.

CDR3 residues: CAWSGYLGRDVETQYF. In nucleotides, the CDR3 is TGTGCCTGGAGCGGATACCTGGGCAGGGATGTGGAGACCCAGTACTTC. V usage is TRBV30 and J usage is TRBJ2-5; D may be TRBD1 (5 bases). From germline, CDR1 is GTSNPN and CDR2 SVGIG (reference sequence). This CDR3 has 16 amino acids. V lost 3 bases to trimming and J lost 5 bases, with 22 bases between them.

The chain joins TRBV3-1 (or the pseudogene TRBV3-2) to TRBJ1-1; a possible D gene is TRBD1 (6 bases). The CDR3 sequence is 15 residues long. Deletions cut 3 bases from V and 1 base from J, with 12 bases between. Looked up from germline, CDR1 is LGHDT and CDR2 is YNNKEL (reference sequence). CDR3 DNA sequence: TGTGCCAGCAGCCAGGGGGCGGTGGGGAACACTGAAGCTTTCTTT. Translated, it gives CASSQGAVGNTEAFF.

The genes are TRBV5-6 and TRBJ2-7, with 11 bases fitting TRBD1. Germline lookup yields CDR1 SGHDT and CDR2 YYEEEE. V gave up 6 bases and J gave up 6 bases; unmatched junction bases: 8. The length of the CDR3 is 14 residues. DNA of the CDR3: TGTGCCAGCACTCGGACAGGGGGCGACTTCGAGCAGTACTTC. It specifies CASTRTGGDFEQYF.

The chain employs TRBV5-4 and TRBJ1-2; no clear D gene. V was shortened by 0 bases and J by 2 bases, with 11 bases between the two germline ends. Germline V lookup: CDR1 SGHNT, CDR2 YYREEE (reference sequence). This CDR3 region has 15 residues. The CDR3, as DNA: TGTGCCAGCAGCTTGGCCTGGTCAGTCAACTATGGCTACACCTTC. This sequence encodes CASSLAWSVNYGYTF.

J is TRBJ2-3 and V is TRBV11-3; TRBD1 aligns across 8 bases. Germline lookup yields CDR1 SGHNT and CDR2 YENEEA. V shed 4 bases and J 1 base; nucleotides not matched to a gene: 4. CDR3 size: 15 residues. The CDR3 region is CASSSGDRRTDTQYF. CDR3 sequence (DNA): TGTGCCAGCAGCTCCGGGGACAGGCGCACAGATACGCAGTATTTT.

The chain carries TRBV9 and TRBJ2-5; D might be TRBD2 (5 bases). Trimming removed 4 bases from V and 5 bases from J, with 12 bases in between. Germline V lookup: CDR1 SGDLS, CDR2 YYNGEE. This CDR3 is built from 13 residues. This CDR3 reads CASSPPGSETQYF. The CDR3 DNA is TGTGCCAGCAGCCCCCCGGGGTCGGAGACCCAGTACTTC.